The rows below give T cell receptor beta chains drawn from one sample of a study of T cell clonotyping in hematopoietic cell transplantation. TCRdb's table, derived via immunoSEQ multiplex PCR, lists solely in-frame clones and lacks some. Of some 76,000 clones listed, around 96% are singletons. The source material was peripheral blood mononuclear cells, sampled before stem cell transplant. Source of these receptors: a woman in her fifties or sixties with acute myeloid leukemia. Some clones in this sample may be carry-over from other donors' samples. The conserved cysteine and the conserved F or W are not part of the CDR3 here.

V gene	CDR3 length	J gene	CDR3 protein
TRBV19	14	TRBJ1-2	ASSISDRPLEGGYT
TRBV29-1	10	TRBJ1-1	STAIMNTEAF
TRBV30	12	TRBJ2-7	AWSVFAGRYEQY
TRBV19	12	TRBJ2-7	ASSITSGSYEQY
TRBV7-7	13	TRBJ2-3	ASSTRQGGTDTQY
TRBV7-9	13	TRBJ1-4	ASSAGSTFNEKLF
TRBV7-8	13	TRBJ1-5	ASSRADYSNQPQH
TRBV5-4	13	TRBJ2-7	ASSLAVGRSREQY
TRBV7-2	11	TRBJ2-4	ASSFGQGDIQY
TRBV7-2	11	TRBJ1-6	ASSFPNLSPLH
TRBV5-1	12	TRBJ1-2	ASRLTDPNYGYT
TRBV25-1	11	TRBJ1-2	ASRGQGGLGYT
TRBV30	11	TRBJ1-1	AWDPGTDGEAF
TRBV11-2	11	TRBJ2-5	ASSRTAQETQY
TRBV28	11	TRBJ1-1	ASKFLSDPEAF
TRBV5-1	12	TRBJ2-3	ASSFSGITDTQY
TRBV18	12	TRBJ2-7	ASSRDTYSYEQY
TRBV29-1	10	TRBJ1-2	SHRRDRDGYT
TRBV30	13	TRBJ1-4	AWSVTDGVYEKLF
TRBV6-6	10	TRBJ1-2	ASRRDVPGYT
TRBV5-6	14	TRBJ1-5	ASSLEGGYSNQPQH
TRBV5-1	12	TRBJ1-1	ASSLQGAPGEAF
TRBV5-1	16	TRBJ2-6	ASRQMPGGASGANVLT
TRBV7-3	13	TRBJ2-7	ASSSDRDRSYEQY
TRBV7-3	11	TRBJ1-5	ASSPGQGEPQH
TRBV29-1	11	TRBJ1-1	SACLGGNTEAF
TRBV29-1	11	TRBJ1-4	SVRTGAHEKLF
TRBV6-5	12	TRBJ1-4	ASSRGVFGQELF
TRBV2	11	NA	ASRTGITYEQY
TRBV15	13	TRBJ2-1	ATSRVGLADNEQF
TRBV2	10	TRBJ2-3	ASSRGTDTQY
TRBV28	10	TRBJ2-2	ASSLGTGGLF
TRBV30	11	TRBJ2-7	AWSYDVAYEQY
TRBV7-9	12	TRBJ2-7	ASSTRDSSYEQY
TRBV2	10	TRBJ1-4	ASRGLNEKLF
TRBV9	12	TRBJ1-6	ASSVRVYNSPLH
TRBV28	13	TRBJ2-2	ASIPADSYTGELF
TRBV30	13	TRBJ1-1	AWSVRGRLNTEAF
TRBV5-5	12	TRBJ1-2	ASSLDRGLWGYT
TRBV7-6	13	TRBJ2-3	ASSLGTSGTDTQY
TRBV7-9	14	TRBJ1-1	ASSLDFTGQGAEAF
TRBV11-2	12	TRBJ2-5	ASSLDTSGETQY
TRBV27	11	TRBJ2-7	ASSLVMGYEQY
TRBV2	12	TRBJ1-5	ASSTLGTNQPQH
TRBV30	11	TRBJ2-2	AWRTAGTGELF
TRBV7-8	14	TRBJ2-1	ASSLLNGGSYNEQF
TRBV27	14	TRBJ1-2	ASSSSRTTANYGYT
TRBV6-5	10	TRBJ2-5	ASSRVRETQY
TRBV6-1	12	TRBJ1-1	ATGQGVGSTEAF
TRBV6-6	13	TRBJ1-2	ASSSVRRTGDGYT
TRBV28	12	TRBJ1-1	ASKTGSLNTEAF
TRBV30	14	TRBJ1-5	AWSVPEPGSNQPQH